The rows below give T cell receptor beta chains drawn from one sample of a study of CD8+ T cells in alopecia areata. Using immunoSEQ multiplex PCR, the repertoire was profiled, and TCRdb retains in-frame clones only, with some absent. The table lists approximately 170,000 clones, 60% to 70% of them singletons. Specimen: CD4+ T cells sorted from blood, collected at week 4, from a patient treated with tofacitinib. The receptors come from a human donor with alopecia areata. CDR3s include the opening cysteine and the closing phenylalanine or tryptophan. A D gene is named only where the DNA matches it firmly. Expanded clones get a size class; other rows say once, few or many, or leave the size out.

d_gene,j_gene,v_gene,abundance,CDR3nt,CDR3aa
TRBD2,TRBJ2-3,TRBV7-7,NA,TGTGCTAGCAGCCCGCCGGGACTAGCGACGCAGTATTTT,CASSPPGLATQYF
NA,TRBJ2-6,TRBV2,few,TGTGCCAGCAGTCTAACGGCGACTGGGGCCAACGTCCTGACTTTC,CASSLTATGANVLTF
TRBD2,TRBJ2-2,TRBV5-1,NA,TGCGCCAGCAGCTCCGGGGGGTCAAGGGAGCTGTTTTTT,CASSSGGSRELFF
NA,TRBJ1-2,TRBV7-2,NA,TGTGCCAGCAGCCGACTAGGGGGGGACGGCTACACCTTC,CASSRLGGDGYTF
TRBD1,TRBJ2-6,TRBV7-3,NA,TGTGCCAGCAGCAGGGACAGCTCTGGGGCCAACGTCCTGACTTTC,CASSRDSSGANVLTF
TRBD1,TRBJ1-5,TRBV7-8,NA,TGTGCCAGCAGCTCCCGGCCCGGACAGGGAGAGAATCAGCCCCAGCATTTT,CASSSRPGQGENQPQHF
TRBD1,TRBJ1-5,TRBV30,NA,TGTGCCTGGAGTGGTCTACAGGGGGGGCAGCCCCAGCATTTT,CAWSGLQGGQPQHF
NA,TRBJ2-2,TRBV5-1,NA,TGCGCCAGCAGCTTAACGGGGTCATCAACGAGGGCCGGGGAGCTGTTTTTT,CASSLTGSSTRAGELFF
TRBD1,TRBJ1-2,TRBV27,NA,TGTGCCAGCAGTCCCCGGGACAGGGGAGCAGAAGGCTACACCTTC,CASSPRDRGAEGYTF
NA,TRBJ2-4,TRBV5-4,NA,TGTGCCAGCAGCTTAAGGAGTCACAAAAACATTCAGTACTTC,CASSLRSHKNIQYF
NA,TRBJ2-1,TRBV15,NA,TGTGCCACCAGCCCCCAACAAGGGTATGAGCAGTTCTTC,CATSPQQGYEQFF
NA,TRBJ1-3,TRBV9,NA,TGTGCCAGCAGCGAGAGGCAGTCTGGAAACACCATATATTTT,CASSERQSGNTIYF
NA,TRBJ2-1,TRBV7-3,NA,TGTGCCAGCAGCTTAGACCTAGCAGGTGAGCAGTTCTTC,CASSLDLAGEQFF
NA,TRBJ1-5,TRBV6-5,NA,TGTGCCAGCAGTCCCGGACAGTGGAATCAGCCCCAGCATTTT,CASSPGQWNQPQHF
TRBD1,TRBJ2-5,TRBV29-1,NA,TGCAGCTACACAGGGGTTGAGACCCAGTACTTC,CSYTGVETQYF
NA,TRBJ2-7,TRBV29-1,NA,TGCAGCGTTGACACGACGGGCTACGAGCAGTACTTC,CSVDTTGYEQYF
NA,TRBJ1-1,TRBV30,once,TGTGCCTGGATGGGAACCTTGAACACTGAAGCTTTCTTT,CAWMGTLNTEAFF
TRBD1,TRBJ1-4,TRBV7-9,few,TGTGCCAGCAGCCTCGGGACAGATAATGAAAAACTGTTTTTT,CASSLGTDNEKLFF
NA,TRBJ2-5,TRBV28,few,TGTGCCAGCAGTTACCTCGAACGGTCCGGGACCCAGTACTTC,CASSYLERSGTQYF
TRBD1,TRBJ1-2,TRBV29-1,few,TGCAGCGCCCGGACAGGGCAGGGCTACACCTTC,CSARTGQGYTF
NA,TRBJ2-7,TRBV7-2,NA,TGTGCCAGCAGCTTAAGGCCAGGGGATGGGGGCGAGCAGTACTTC,CASSLRPGDGGEQYF
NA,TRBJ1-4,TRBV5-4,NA,TGTGCCAGCAGCATAGGGTTAGCTAATGAAAAACTGTTTTTT,CASSIGLANEKLFF
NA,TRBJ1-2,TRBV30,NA,TGTGCCTGGAGCCCGGACCGTCGAGCTGGCTACACCTTC,CAWSPDRRAGYTF
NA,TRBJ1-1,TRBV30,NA,TGTGCCTGGAGTAGGATGAACACTGAAGCTTTCTTT,CAWSRMNTEAFF
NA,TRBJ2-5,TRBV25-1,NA,TGTGCCAGCAGCCTCATTGAGACCCAGTACTTC,CASSLIETQYF
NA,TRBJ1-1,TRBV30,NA,TGTGCCTGCAGCCCCTTTGGGGGGGCTTTGACTGAAGCTTTCTTT,CACSPFGGALTEAFF
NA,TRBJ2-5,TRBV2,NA,TGTGCCAGCAGTGAGCGACTATCAGAGACCCAGTACTTC,CASSERLSETQYF
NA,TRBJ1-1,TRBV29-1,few,TGCAGCGTGGGGGTTTTGAACACTGAAGCTTTCTTT,CSVGVLNTEAFF
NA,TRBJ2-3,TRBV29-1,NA,TGCAGCGTTGAACCCCTGAGGGATACGCAGTATTTT,CSVEPLRDTQYF
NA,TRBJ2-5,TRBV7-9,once,TGTGCCAGTGGGGTGTTGGAGACCCAGTACTTC,CASGVLETQYF
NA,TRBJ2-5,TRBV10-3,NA,TGTGCCATCACCGATAGGACCCAAGAGACCCAGTACTTC,CAITDRTQETQYF
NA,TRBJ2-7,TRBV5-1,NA,TGCGCCAGCAGCTTAGTCCCTGGTTACGAGCAGTACTTC,CASSLVPGYEQYF
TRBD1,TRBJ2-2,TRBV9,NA,TGTGCCAGCAGCCTGGACAGGTCGAACACCGGGGAGCTGTTTTTT,CASSLDRSNTGELFF
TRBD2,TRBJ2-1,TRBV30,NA,TGTGCCTGGAGTGCCGGACTAGCGGGAGGGTATGAGCAGTTCTTC,CAWSAGLAGGYEQFF
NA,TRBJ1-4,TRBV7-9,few,TGTGCCAGCAGCTTAGTAGCCGAAAAACTGTTTTTT,CASSLVAEKLFF
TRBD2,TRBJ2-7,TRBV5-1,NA,TGCGCCAGCAGCGAGTACCCGGTGACAGCGGGAGGTTCGGACGAGCAGTACTTC,CASSEYPVTAGGSDEQYF
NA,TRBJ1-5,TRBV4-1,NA,TGCGCCAGCAGCTCCGGAGTGGGTTATAGCAATCAGCCCCAGCATTTT,CASSSGVGYSNQPQHF
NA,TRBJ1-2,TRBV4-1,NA,TGCGCCAGCAGCCAAGATAGAGAAATTTACTATGGCTACACCTTC,CASSQDREIYYGYTF
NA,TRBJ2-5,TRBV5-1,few,TGCGCCAGCAGCGCGGGACCGCAAGAGACCCAGTACTTC,CASSAGPQETQYF
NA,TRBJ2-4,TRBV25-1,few,TGTGCCAGCAGTGAGTGGAGTGGGGCAACGGCCAAAAACATTCAGTACTTC,CASSEWSGATAKNIQYF